This T cell receptor (beta chain) appears in the sequencing data of a study of spatial heterogeneity in lung cancer. Time point defined: sample taken at primary tumor resection. Whole RNA came from tumor, nontumor lung or frozen PBMC and was sequenced without being sorted. The cohort: some 73 early-stage, untreated non-small cell lung cancer patients. Study-wide results and caveats: Tumor TCRs that were ubiquitous and expanded showed up in blood more at resection than follow-up.

On each TCR cDNA molecule, a unique molecular identifier was present. TCRdb reprocessed the 5' RACE reads with MiXCR, giving one entry per CDR3 protein. The repertoire consists of roughly 17,000 distinct CDR3 sequences, with around 19% occurring once and the leading ten covering more than 12%. For this clonotype: Its antigen remains unidentified.

Unmatched junction bases numbered 6, after V lost 6 bases and J lost 5 bases. The CDR3 sequence is 14 residues long. The germline gives CDR1 LGHNT, CDR2 FRNRAP. The TCR was taken from a male donor with early-stage non-small cell lung cancer. Material: PBMCs, obtained at surgery. V and J are TRBV12-5 and TRBJ1-4; TRBD1 agrees at 7 bases. The CDR3 is CASGPGTANEKLFF. CDR3 in DNA: TGTGCTAGTGGCCCCGGGACAGCAAATGAAAAACTGTTTTTT.